This TCR beta chain derives from a study of response to subunit inactivated influenza vaccine. One entry per CDR3 protein results from TCRdb running MiXCR on the RT-PCR reads. The sample lists approximately 490,000 distinct CDR3 sequences, roughly 7.6% occurring once. Study results and caveats: New T cells are recruited in small numbers by each seasonal influenza vaccination, according to the authors' suggestion.

The sample holds a few counts of this clonotype. Its specificity is unknown. The material was PBMCs from blood, obtained roughly 24 months after vaccination. The sequence was collected from a man in his fifties or sixties who received an inactivated influenza vaccine.

Here the CDR3 DNA reads TGTGCCAGCAGCCCCCGTTGGTCGAACACTGAAGCTTTCTTT. Protein sequence: CASSPRWSNTEAFF. This chain uses TRBV9 with TRBJ1-1, with D uncertain. Deletions cut 4 bases from V and 1 base from J, with 11 bases between. Germline CDR1 and CDR2: SGDLS and YYNGEE. The CDR3 is 14 residues long.